This T cell receptor (beta chain) was recovered during a study of T cell responses to AZD1222 COVID-19 vaccine. The CDR3 spans 16 residues. Germline V gene data show CDR1 as ENHRY and CDR2 as SYGVKD. With V trimmed by 6 bases and J by 5 bases, 9 bases remained unmatched. Repertoires were generated with immunoSEQ multiplex PCR, while TCRdb's copy carries only in-frame clones and drops some. The sample yields about 25,000 clones, more than 75% seen once. The sequences come from peripheral blood, collected 28 days after the second AZD1222 dose. This clonotype was obtained from an adult who received the AZD1222 COVID-19 vaccine. The rearrangement uses TRBV10-3 and TRBJ2-1; 11 nucleotides align to TRBD2. This CDR3 is CAISEELAGADNEQFF. CDR3 sequence (DNA): TGTGCCATCAGCGAAGAACTAGCGGGAGCAGACAATGAGCAGTTCTTC.